The entry below describes one TCR beta chain. Its antigen is not identified. With 1 base removed from V and 0 bases from J, the gap between germline ends came to 7 bases. Germline loops: CDR1 MNHNS, CDR2 SASEGT. CDR3 length equals 15 residues. Treatment reported: about 20 received Ad26.COV2.S at low or high dose, single or two shots; 5 received placebo; per-sample allocation not given. Samples came from day 63 after the first vaccine or placebo injection. These data are taken from a study of Ad26.COV2.S vaccination and SARS-CoV-2 variants. The study, taken as a whole, reports: It was found that vaccine and placebo recipients had similar non-spike TCR breadth.

Data came from immunoSEQ multiplex PCR; TCRdb stores just in-frame clones and leaves some out. This table holds approximately 420,000 clones, roughly 90% found once. Sequenced material: peripheral blood, taken in a trial of Ad26.COV2.S vaccine versus placebo. This TCR was sampled from a person between 18 and 65 years old who received the Ad26.COV2.S COVID-19 vaccine or a placebo. The V and J genes are TRBV6-1 and TRBJ1-3; D ambiguous. The CDR3 is CASSEEVDSGNTIYF. CDR3 DNA: TGTGCCAGCAGTGAAGAAGTAGACTCTGGAAACACCATATATTTT.